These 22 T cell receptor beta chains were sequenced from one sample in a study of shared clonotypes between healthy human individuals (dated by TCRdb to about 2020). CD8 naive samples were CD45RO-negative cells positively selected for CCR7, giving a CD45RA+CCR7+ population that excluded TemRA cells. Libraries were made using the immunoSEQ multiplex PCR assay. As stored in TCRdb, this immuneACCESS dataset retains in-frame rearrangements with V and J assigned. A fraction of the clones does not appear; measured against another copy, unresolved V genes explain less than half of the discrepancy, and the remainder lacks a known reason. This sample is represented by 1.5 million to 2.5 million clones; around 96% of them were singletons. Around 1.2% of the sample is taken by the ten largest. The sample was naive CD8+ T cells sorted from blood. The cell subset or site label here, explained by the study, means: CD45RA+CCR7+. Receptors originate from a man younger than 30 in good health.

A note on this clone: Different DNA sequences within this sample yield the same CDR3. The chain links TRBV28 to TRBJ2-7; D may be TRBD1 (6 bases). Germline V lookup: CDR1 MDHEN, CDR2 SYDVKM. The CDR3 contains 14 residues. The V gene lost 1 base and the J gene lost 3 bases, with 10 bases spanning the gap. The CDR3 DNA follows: TGTGCCAGCAGTTTATCGGGACATTTCTACGAGCAGTACTTC. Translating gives CASSLSGHFYEQYF. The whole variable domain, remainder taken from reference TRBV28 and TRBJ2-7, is DVKVTQSSRYLVKRTGEKVFLECVQDMDHENMFWYRQDPGLGLRLIYFSYDVKMKEKGDIPEGYSVSREKKERFSLILESASTNQTSMYLCASSLSGHFYEQYFGPGTRLTVT.

CDR3 protein: CASSLSGPTGSYEQYF. CDR3 DNA: TGTGCCAGCAGTTTATCGGGACCGACGGGCTCCTACGAGCAGTACTTC. The chain has TRBV27 and TRBJ2-7; D may correspond to TRBD1 or TRBD2 (5 bases each). The CDR3 is 16 amino acids. Germline V lookup: CDR1 MNHEY, CDR2 SMNVEV (reference sequence). Trimming shortened V by 0 bases and J by 0 bases, and 12 bases separated the two germline ends.

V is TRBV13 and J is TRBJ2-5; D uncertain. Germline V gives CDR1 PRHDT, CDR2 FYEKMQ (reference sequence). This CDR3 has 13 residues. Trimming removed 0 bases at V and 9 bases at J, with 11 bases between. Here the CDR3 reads CASSLGRAPAQYF. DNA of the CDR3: TGTGCCAGCAGCTTAGGCCGCGCCCCGGCCCAGTACTTC.

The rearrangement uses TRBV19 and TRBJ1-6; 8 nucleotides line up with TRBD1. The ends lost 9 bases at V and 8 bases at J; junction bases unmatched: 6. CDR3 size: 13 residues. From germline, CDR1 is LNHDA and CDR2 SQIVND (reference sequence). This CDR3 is CASSGGADSPLHF. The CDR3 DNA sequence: TGTGCCAGCTCAGGGGGCGCGGATTCACCCCTCCACTTT. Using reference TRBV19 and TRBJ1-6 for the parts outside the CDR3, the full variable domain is DGGITQSPKYLFRKEGQNVTLSCEQNLNHDAMYWYRQDPGQGLRLIYYSQIVNDFQKGDIAEGYSVSREKKESFPLTVTSAQKNPTAFYLCASSGGADSPLHFGNGTRLTVT.

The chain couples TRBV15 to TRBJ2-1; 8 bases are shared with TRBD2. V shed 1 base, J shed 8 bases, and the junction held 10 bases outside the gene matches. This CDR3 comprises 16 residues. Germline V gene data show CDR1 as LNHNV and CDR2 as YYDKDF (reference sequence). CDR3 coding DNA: TGTGCCACCAGCAGAGGGATCTCGGGAGGGGCCGATGAGCAGTTCTTC. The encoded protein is CATSRGISGGADEQFF.

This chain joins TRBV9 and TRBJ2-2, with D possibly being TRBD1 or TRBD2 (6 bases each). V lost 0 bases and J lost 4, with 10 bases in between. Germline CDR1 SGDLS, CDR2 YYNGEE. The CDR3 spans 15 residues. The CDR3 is CASSVVGGPTGELFF. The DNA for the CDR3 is TGTGCCAGCAGCGTAGTCGGGGGCCCCACCGGGGAGCTGTTTTTT.

Here the CDR3 reads CASSPAGRGTYEQYF. The CDR3 DNA reads TGTGCCAGCAGCCCCGCCGGGAGGGGGACCTACGAGCAGTACTTC. The chain couples TRBV7-9 to TRBJ2-7, with 8 nucleotides matching TRBD2. CDR1 and CDR2 from the germline V gene are SEHNR and FQNEAQ (reference sequence). V shed 5 bases and J 2 bases; nucleotides not matched to a gene: 8. The CDR3 has 15 amino acids.

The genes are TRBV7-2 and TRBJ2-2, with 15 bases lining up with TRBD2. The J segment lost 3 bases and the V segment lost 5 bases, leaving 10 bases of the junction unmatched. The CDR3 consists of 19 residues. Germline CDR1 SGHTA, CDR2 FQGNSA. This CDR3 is CASSPGLAGGRADTGELFF. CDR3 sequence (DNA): TGTGCCAGCAGCCCGGGACTAGCGGGAGGCCGCGCCGACACCGGGGAGCTGTTTTTT.

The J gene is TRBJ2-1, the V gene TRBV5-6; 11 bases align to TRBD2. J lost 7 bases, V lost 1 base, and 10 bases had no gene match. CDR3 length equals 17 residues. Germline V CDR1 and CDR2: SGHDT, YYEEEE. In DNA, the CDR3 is TGTGCCAGCAGCTTGTCGGCAACTAGCGGGGGCCCGAATGAGCAGTTCTTC. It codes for CASSLSATSGGPNEQFF.

The CDR3 loop is CASSQDTMGITDTQYF. CDR3 DNA: TGCGCCAGCAGCCAAGATACGATGGGCATCACAGATACGCAGTATTTT. V usage is TRBV4-1 and J usage is TRBJ2-3; D ambiguous. V was cut by 0 bases and J by 2 bases, with 12 bases left in between. CDR3 length equals 16 residues. Per germline, CDR1 MGHRA and CDR2 YSYEKL.

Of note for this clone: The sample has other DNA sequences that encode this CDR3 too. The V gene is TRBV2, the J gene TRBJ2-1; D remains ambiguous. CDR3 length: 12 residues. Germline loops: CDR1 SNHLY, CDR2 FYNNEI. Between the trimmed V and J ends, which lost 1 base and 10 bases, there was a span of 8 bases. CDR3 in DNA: TGTGCCAGCAGTGAAGTGGGTGGCGAGCAGTTCTTC. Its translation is CASSEVGGEQFF.

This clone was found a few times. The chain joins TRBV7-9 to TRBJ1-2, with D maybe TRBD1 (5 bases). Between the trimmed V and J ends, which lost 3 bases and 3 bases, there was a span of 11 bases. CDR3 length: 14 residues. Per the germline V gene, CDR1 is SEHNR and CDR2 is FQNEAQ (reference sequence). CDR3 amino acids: CASSFGEGYYGYTF. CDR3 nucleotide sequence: TGTGCCAGCAGCTTCGGGGAGGGGTACTATGGCTACACCTTC.

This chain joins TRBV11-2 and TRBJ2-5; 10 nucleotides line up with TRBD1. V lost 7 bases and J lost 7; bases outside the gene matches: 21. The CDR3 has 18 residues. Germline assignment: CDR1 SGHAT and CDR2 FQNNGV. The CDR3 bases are TGTGCCAGCACCTACCTGTTCCAAGGACAGGGGGTGATCGGGACCCAGTACTTC. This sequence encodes CASTYLFQGQGVIGTQYF.

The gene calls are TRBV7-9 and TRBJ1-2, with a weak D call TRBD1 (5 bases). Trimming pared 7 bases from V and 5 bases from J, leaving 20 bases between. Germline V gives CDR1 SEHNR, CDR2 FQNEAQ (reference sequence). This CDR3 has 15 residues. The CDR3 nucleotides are TGTGCCAGCACCTGGGAGGGGAGAGCCAATTATGGCTACACCTTC. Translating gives CASTWEGRANYGYTF.

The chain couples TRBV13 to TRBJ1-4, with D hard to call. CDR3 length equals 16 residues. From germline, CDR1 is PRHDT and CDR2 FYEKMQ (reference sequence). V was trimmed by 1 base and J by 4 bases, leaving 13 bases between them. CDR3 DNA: TGTGCCAGCAGCTTAGAAACGGGAGCCGTTAATGAAAAACTGTTTTTT. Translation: CASSLETGAVNEKLFF.

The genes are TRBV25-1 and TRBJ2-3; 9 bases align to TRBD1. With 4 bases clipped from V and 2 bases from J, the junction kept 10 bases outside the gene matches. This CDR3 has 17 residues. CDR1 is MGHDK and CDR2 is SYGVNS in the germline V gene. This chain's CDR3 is CASSAETGGPHTDTQYF. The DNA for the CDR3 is TGTGCCAGCAGTGCCGAAACAGGGGGCCCCCACACAGATACGCAGTATTTT.

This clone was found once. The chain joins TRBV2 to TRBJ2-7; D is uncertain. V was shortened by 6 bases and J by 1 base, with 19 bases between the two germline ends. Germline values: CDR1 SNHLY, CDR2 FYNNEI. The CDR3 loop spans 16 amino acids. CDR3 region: CASSAQTGRLSYEQYF. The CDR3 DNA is TGTGCCAGCAGCGCCCAAACCGGGCGGTTATCCTACGAGCAGTACTTC. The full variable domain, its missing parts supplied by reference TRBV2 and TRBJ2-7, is EPEVTQTPSHQVTQMGQEVILRCVPISNHLYFYWYRQILGQKVEFLVSFYNNEISEKSEIFDDQFSVERPDGSNFTLKIRSTKLEDSAMYFCASSAQTGRLSYEQYFGPGTRLTVT.

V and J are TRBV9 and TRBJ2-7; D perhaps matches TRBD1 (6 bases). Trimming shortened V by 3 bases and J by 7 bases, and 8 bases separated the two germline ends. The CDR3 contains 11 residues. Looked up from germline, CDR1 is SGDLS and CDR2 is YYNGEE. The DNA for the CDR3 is TGTGCCAGCAGCGGGGGGCAGGAGCAGTACTTC. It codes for CASSGGQEQYF. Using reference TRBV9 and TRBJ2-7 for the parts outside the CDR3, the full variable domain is DSGVTQTPKHLITATGQRVTLRCSPRSGDLSVYWYQQSLDQGLQFLIQYYNGEERAKGNILERFSAQQFPDLHSELNLSSLELGDSALYFCASSGGQEQYFGPGTRLTVT.

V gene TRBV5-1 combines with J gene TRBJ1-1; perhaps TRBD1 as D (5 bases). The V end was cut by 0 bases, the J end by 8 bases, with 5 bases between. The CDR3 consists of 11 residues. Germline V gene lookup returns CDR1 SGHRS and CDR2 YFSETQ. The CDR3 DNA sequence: TGCGCCAGCAGCTTGGAGGGGGAAGCTTTCTTT. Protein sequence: CASSLEGEAFF. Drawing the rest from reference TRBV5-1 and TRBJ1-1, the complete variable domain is KAGVTQTPRYLIKTRGQQVTLSCSPISGHRSVSWYQQTPGQGLQFLFEYFSETQRNKGNFPGRFSGRQFSNSRSEMNVSTLELGDSALYLCASSLEGEAFFGQGTRLTVV.

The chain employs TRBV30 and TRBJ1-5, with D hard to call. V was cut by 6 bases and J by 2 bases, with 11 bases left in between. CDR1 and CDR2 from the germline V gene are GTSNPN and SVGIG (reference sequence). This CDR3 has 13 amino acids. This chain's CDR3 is CACDGPGNQPQHF. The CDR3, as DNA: TGTGCCTGTGATGGACCCGGCAATCAGCCCCAGCATTTT. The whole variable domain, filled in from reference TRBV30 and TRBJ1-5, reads SQTIHQWPATLVQPVGSPLSLECTVEGTSNPNLYWYRQAAGRGLQLLFYSVGIGQISSEVPQNLSASRPQDRQFILSSKKLLLSDSGFYLCACDGPGNQPQHFGDGTRLSIL.

The CDR3 coding sequence is TGTGCCAGCAGCTTAGCAGACGGTGGCAGGATAAACACCATATATTTT. This translates into CASSLADGGRINTIYF. This rearrangement joins TRBV7-9 to TRBJ1-3; D is uncertain. V dropped 0 bases and J dropped 6 bases, with 15 bases sitting between them. CDR1 and CDR2 from the germline V gene are SEHNR and FQNEAQ (reference sequence). This CDR3 comprises 16 residues.

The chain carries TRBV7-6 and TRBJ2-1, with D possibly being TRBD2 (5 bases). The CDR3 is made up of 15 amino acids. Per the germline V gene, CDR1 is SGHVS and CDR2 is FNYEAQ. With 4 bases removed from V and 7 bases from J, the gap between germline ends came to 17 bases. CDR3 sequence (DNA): TGTGCCAGCAGCTCGGAGGCCTTTCGGGGTAATGAGCAGTTCTTC. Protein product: CASSSEAFRGNEQFF.